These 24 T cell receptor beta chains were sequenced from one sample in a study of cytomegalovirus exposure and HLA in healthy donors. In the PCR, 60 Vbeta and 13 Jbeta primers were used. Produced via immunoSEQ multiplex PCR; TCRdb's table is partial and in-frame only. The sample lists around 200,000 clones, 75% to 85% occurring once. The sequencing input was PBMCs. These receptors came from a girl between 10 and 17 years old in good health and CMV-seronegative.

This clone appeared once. CDR3 coding DNA: TGCGCCAGCAGCCAAGATGTGACAGGGGGCTATGGCTACACCTTC. Translating gives CASSQDVTGGYGYTF. The rearrangement links TRBV4-3 to TRBJ1-2; TRBD1 matches at 9 bases. The CDR3 runs 15 residues. V lost 0 bases and J lost 4; bases outside the gene matches: 3. Germline values: CDR1 LGHNA, CDR2 YSLEER.

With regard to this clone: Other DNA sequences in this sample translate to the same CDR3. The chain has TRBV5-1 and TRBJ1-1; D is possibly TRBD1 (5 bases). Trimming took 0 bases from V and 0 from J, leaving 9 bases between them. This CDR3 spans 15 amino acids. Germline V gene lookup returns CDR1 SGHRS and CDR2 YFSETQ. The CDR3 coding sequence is TGCGCCAGCAGCTTGGTGGGGGGAATGAACACTGAAGCTTTCTTT. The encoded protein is CASSLVGGMNTEAFF.

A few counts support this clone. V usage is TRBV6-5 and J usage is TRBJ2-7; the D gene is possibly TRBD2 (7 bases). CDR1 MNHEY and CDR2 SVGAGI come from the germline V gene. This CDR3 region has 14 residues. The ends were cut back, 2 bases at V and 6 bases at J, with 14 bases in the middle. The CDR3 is CASSYGGASIEQYF. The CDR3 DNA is TGTGCCAGCAGTTACGGGGGGGCATCTATCGAGCAGTACTTC.

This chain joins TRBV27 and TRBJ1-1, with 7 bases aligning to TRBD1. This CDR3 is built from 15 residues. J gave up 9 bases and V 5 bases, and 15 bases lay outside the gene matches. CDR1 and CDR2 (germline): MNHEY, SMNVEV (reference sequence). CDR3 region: CASSPSYPGQRKAFF. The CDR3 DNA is TGTGCCAGCAGTCCTTCCTATCCGGGACAGAGAAAAGCTTTCTTT.

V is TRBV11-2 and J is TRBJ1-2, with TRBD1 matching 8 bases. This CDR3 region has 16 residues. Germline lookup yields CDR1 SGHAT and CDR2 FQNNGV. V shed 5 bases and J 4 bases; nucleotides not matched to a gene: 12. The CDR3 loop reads CASSPVTGGTPYGYTF. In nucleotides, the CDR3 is TGTGCCAGCAGCCCGGTAACAGGGGGGACACCCTATGGCTACACCTTC.

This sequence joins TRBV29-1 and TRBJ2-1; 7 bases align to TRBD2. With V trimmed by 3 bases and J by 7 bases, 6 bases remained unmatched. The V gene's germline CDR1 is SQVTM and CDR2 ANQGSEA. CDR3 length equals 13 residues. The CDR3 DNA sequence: TGCAGCGTTGAGAGGCTAGCGGAAAATGAGCAGTTCTTC. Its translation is CSVERLAENEQFF.

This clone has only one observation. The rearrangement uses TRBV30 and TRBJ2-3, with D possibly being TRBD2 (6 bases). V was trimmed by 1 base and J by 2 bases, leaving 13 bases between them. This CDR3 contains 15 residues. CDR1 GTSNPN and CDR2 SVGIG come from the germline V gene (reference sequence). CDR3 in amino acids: CAWSGPGLYTDTQYF. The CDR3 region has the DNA TGTGCCTGGAGTGGGCCGGGACTTTACACAGATACGCAGTATTTT. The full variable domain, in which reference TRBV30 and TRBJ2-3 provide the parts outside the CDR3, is SQTIHQWPATLVQPVGSPLSLECTVEGTSNPNLYWYRQAAGRGLQLLFYSVGIGQISSEVPQNLSASRPQDRQFILSSKKLLLSDSGFYLCAWSGPGLYTDTQYFGPGTRLTVL.

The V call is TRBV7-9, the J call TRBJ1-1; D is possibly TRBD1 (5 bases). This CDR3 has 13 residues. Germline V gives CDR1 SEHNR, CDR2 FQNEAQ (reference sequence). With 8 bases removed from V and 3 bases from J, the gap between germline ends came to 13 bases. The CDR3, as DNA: TGTGCCAGCCAGCAGGGTCGGGACACTGAAGCTTTCTTT. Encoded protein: CASQQGRDTEAFF. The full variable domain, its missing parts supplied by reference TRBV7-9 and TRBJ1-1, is DTGVSQNPRHKITKRGQNVTFRCDPISEHNRLYWYRQTLGQGPEFLTYFQNEAQLEKSRLLSDRFSAERPKGSFSTLEIQRTEQGDSAMYLCASQQGRDTEAFFGQGTRLTVV.

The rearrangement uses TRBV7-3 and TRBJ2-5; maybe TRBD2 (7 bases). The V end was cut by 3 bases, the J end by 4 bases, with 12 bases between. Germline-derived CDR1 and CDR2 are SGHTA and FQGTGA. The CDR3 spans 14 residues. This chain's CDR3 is CASSLGGARETQYF. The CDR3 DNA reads TGTGCCAGCAGCTTGGGGGGGGCGAGAGAGACCCAGTACTTC.

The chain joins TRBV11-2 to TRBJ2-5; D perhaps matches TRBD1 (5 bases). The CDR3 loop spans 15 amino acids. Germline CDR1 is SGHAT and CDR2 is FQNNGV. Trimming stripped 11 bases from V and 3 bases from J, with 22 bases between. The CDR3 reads CASSQGPRGEETQYF. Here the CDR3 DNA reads TGTGCCTCTTCCCAGGGCCCGAGAGGCGAAGAGACCCAGTACTTC.

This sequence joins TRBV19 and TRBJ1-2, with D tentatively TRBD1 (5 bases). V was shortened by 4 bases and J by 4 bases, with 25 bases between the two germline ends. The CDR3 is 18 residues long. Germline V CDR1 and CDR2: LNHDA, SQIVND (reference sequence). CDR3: CASSRLGKRGGHVYGYTF. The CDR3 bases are TGTGCCAGTAGTAGACTTGGGAAACGCGGGGGTCACGTCTATGGCTACACCTTC.

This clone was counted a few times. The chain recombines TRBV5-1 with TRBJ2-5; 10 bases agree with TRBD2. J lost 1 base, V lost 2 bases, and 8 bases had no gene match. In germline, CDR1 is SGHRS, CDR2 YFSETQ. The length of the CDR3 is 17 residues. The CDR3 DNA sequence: TGCGCCAGCAGCTTTGGTTTGCTAGCGGGAGCCCAAGAGACCCAGTACTTC. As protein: CASSFGLLAGAQETQYF.

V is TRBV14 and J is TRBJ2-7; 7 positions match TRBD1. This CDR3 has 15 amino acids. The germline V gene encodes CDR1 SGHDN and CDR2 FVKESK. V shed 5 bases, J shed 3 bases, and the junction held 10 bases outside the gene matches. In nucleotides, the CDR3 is TGTGCCAGCAGCTTGTCGACAGGGATTTACTACGAGCAGTACTTC. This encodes CASSLSTGIYYEQYF.

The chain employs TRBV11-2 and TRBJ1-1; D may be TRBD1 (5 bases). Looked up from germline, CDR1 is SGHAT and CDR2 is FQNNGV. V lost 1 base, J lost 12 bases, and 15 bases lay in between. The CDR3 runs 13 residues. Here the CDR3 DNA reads TGTGCCAGCAGCTTAGGTCCCGTCGCGGACACTTTCTTT. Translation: CASSLGPVADTFF.

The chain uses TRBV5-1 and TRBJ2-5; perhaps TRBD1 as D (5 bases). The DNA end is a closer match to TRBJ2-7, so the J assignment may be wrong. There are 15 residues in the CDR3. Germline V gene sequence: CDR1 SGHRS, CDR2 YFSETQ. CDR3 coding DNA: TGCGCCAGCAGCTTCGAAGGGGTGATGGGCTACGAGCAGTACTTC. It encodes CASSFEGVMGYEQYF.

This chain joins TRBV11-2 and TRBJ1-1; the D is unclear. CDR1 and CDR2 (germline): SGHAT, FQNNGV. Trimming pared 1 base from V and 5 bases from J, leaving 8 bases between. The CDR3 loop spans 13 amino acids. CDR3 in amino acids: CASSLVEFTEAFF. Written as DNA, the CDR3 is TGTGCCAGCAGCTTAGTGGAGTTTACTGAAGCTTTCTTT.

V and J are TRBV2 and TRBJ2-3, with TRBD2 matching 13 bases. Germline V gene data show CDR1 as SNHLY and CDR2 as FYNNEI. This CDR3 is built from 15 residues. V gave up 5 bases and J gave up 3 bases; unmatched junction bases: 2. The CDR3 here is CASSLGLAGTDTQYF. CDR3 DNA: TGTGCCAGCAGTCTGGGACTAGCGGGGACAGATACGCAGTATTTT.

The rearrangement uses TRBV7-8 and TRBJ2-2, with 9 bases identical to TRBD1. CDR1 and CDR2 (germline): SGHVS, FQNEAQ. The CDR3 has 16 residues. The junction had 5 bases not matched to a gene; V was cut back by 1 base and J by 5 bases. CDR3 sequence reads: CASSLGTGVGTGELFF. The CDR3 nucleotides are TGTGCCAGCAGCTTAGGGACAGGGGTCGGAACCGGGGAGCTGTTTTTT.

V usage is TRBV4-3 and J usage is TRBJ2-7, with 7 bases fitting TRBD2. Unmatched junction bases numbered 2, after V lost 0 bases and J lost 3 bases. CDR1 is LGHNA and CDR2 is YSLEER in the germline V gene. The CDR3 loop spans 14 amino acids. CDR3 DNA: TGCGCCAGCAGCCAAGATCGGGGGGTCTACGAGCAGTACTTC. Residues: CASSQDRGVYEQYF.

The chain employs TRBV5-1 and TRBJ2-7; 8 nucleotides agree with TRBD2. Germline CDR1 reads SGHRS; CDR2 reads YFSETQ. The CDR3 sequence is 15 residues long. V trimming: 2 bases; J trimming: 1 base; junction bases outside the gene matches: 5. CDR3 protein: CASSFDSGASYEQYF. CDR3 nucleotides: TGCGCCAGCAGCTTTGATAGCGGGGCGTCCTACGAGCAGTACTTC. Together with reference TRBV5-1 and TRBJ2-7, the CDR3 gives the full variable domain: KAGVTQTPRYLIKTRGQQVTLSCSPISGHRSVSWYQQTPGQGLQFLFEYFSETQRNKGNFPGRFSGRQFSNSRSEMNVSTLELGDSALYLCASSFDSGASYEQYFGPGTRLTVT.

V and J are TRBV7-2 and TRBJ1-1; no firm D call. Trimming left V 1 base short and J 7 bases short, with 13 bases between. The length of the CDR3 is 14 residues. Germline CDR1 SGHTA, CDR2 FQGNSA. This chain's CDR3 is CASSLEAGVGEAFF. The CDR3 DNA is TGTGCCAGCAGCTTAGAGGCGGGTGTTGGTGAAGCTTTCTTT.

CDR3 sequence: CASSLRTGDGNQPQHF. The CDR3 coding sequence is TGTGCCAGCAGCCTTCGGACAGGGGACGGCAATCAGCCCCAGCATTTT. The chain links TRBV7-2 to TRBJ1-5; 9 bases align to TRBD1. V lost 5 bases to trimming and J lost 2 bases; unmatched junction nucleotides: 7. The CDR3 extends over 16 amino acids. Germline V lookup: CDR1 SGHTA, CDR2 FQGNSA.

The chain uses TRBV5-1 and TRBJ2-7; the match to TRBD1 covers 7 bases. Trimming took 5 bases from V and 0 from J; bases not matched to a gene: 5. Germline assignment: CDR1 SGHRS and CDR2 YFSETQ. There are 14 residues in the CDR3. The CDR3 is CASSPRGSSYEQYF. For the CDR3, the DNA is TGCGCCAGCAGTCCCAGGGGGAGCTCCTACGAGCAGTACTTC.

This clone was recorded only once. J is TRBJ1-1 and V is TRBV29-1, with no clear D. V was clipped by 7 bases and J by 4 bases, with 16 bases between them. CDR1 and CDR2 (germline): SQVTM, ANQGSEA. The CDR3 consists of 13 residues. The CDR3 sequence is CSGGGGERTEAFF. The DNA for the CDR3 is TGCAGCGGCGGCGGCGGGGAACGCACTGAAGCTTTCTTT.